This entry lists 5 T cell receptor beta chains sequenced from one sample in a study of T cells in localized non-small cell lung cancer. TCRdb's table, derived via immunoSEQ multiplex PCR, lists solely in-frame clones and lacks some. The table shows about 55,000 clones, with over 80% occurring only once. The specimen comprised peripheral blood mononuclear cells, sampled before any cancer treatment. These receptor sequences come from a man between 40 and 75 years old with stage III lung adenocarcinoma.

This chain uses TRBV18 with TRBJ1-1; 7 nucleotides match TRBD1. Germline V gene data show CDR1 as KGHSH and CDR2 as LQKENI. Trimming took 6 bases from V and 11 from J; bases not matched to a gene: 12. The CDR3 covers 13 residues. The CDR3 sequence is CASSLGQAPGAFF. For the CDR3, the DNA is TGTGCCAGCTCCCTTGGACAGGCCCCTGGGGCTTTCTTT.

V is TRBV6-5 and J is TRBJ2-3; 7 bases are shared with TRBD2. The length of the CDR3 is 15 residues. The germline CDR1 and CDR2 sequences are MNHEY and SVGAGI. Trimming at V came to 10 bases and at J to 5 bases, leaving 15 bases not matched to a gene. For the CDR3, the DNA is TGTGCCACCTCCTTCGTAGCGGGCTGGGGAGATACGCAGTATTTT. Translating it yields CATSFVAGWGDTQYF.

The chain carries TRBV5-1 and TRBJ2-7; D may be TRBD1 (5 bases). The germline V gene has CDR1 SGHRS and CDR2 YFSETQ. V was shortened by 4 bases and J by 3 bases, with 11 bases between the two germline ends. The CDR3 totals 13 residues. Here the CDR3 DNA reads TGCGCCAGCAGCCCCGGACACTACTACGAGCAGTACTTC. It codes for CASSPGHYYEQYF. Variable domain in full (rest from reference TRBV5-1 and TRBJ2-7): KAGVTQTPRYLIKTRGQQVTLSCSPISGHRSVSWYQQTPGQGLQFLFEYFSETQRNKGNFPGRFSGRQFSNSRSEMNVSTLELGDSALYLCASSPGHYYEQYFGPGTRLTVT.

The gene calls are TRBV7-3 and TRBJ1-2; the D gene is possibly TRBD1 (5 bases). CDR1 is SGHTA, CDR2 FQGTGA, per germline. The CDR3 runs 13 residues. Trimming left V 4 bases short and J 8 bases short, with 14 bases between. For the CDR3, the DNA is TGTGCCAGCAGCTCGACCCCGGACACGGGCTACACCTTC. Translating it yields CASSSTPDTGYTF.

This chain connects TRBV12-5 to TRBJ1-2; TRBD1 matches at 9 bases. V gave up 1 base and J gave up 0 bases; unmatched junction bases: 9. The CDR3 is 18 amino acids. Germline CDR1 LGHNT, CDR2 FRNRAP. CDR3 DNA sequence: TGTGCTAGTGGTTTGGATCCCGGGACAGGGCAAGCTAACTATGGCTACACCTTC. Its translation is CASGLDPGTGQANYGYTF.